A single sample gave rise to the 7 T cell receptor beta chains below, sequenced in a study of CD8+CD57+ T cells in acquired aplastic anemia. For CDR3 and TCR beta VDJ profiling, genomic DNA was the template used. TCRdb redid the calling of the reads with MiXCR, one entry per CDR3 protein. The repertoire holds 200,000 to 250,000 distinct CDR3 sequences, with roughly 35% as singletons. Sequenced input: sorted CD4+, CD8+, or CD8+CD57+ T cells (not recorded which) from PBMCs. The receptors were sampled from a human donor in good health, serving as a control.

This clonotype was counted ten times or more. The chain combines TRBV20-1 with TRBJ2-5; TRBD2 agrees at 10 bases. The germline V gene encodes CDR1 DFQATT and CDR2 SNEGSKA (reference sequence). V was pared by 1 base and J by 2 bases, with 4 bases of the junction left unmatched. The CDR3 sequence is 15 residues long. The CDR3 nucleotides read TGCAGTGCTAGAGTTAGCGGGGGGACACAAGAGACCCAGTACTTC. It translates to CSARVSGGTQETQYF.

This clonotype appeared many times. This chain connects TRBV7-3 to TRBJ2-3; a weak D match, TRBD2 (7 bases). This CDR3 has 19 amino acids. Germline values: CDR1 SGHTA, CDR2 FQGTGA. V gave up 1 base and J gave up 3 bases, with 23 bases separating them. CDR3 DNA: TGTGCCAGCAGCTTAAGTCGCTCGCGGGGGCGATTGGGGACAGATACGCAGTATTTT. Translated: CASSLSRSRGRLGTDTQYF.

There are many counts of this clonotype. The J gene is TRBJ1-2, the V gene TRBV2; possible D gene TRBD1, 6 bases. The CDR3 length is 13 residues. Germline V CDR1 and CDR2: SNHLY, FYNNEI. The ends were cut back, 7 bases at V and 2 bases at J, with 11 bases in the middle. Here the CDR3 DNA reads TGTGCCAGCATAGGGACATCGAACTATGGCTACACCTTC. This codes for CASIGTSNYGYTF.

This clonotype was recorded at least ten times. V usage is TRBV10-3 and J usage is TRBJ2-6; D is perhaps TRBD1 or TRBD2 (5 bases each). The V and J ends lost 7 bases and 0 bases respectively, with 16 bases between them. CDR1 and CDR2 from the germline V gene are ENHRY and SYGVKD. This CDR3 is 17 amino acids long. The CDR3 reads CAITTEPGASGANVLTF. CDR3 bases: TGTGCCATCACCACGGAACCCGGGGCCTCTGGGGCCAACGTCCTGACTTTC.

This clonotype was seen at least ten times. This rearrangement joins TRBV5-1 to TRBJ1-4; D might be TRBD1 (6 bases). Trimming took 2 bases from V and 8 from J, leaving 10 bases between them. Germline V gene data show CDR1 as SGHRS and CDR2 as YFSETQ. The CDR3 spans 13 residues. DNA for the CDR3: TGCGCCAGCAGCTTAGGGACATCAGAAAAACTGTTTTTT. Translated, it gives CASSLGTSEKLFF.

This clonotype was recorded once. A clone one base away is much larger, so this may be a read error. J is TRBJ1-2 and V is TRBV5-6; 9 positions match TRBD1. The CDR3 loop spans 17 amino acids. The ends lost 4 bases at V and 6 bases at J; junction bases unmatched: 16. From germline, CDR1 is SGHDT and CDR2 YYEEEE. Here the CDR3 DNA reads TGTGCCAGCAGCCTATTGGATGGGGACAGGGATGGCCATGGCTACACCTTC. As protein: CASSLLDGDRDGHGYTF.

This clonotype came up many times. This chain uses TRBV5-1 with TRBJ2-7; the D is unclear. Trimming removed 5 bases at V and 2 bases at J, with 8 bases between. CDR1 and CDR2 from the germline V gene are SGHRS and YFSETQ. The CDR3 runs 12 residues. The CDR3 loop reads CASRGNTYEQYF. Written as DNA, the CDR3 is TGCGCCAGCAGGGGGAACACCTACGAGCAGTACTTC.